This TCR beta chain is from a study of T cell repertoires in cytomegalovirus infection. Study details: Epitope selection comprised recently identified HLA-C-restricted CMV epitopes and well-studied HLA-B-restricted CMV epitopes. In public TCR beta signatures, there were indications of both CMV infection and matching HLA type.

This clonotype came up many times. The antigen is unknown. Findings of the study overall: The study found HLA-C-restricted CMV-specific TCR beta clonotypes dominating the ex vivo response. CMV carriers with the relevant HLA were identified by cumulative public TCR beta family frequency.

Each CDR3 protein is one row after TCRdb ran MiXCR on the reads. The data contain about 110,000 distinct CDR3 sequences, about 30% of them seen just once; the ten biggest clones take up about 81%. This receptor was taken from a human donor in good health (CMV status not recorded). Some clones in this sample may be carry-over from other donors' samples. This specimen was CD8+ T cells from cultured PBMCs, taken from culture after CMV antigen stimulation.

Here the CDR3 reads CASLRAPNTEAFF. Here the CDR3 DNA reads TGTGCCTCCCTCCGGGCGCCGAACACTGAAGCTTTCTTT. The chain is built from TRBV7-8 and TRBJ1-1; D remains unclear. Germline CDR1 is SGHVS and CDR2 is FQNEAQ. The CDR3 runs to 13 residues. V dropped 11 bases and J dropped 1 base, with 14 bases sitting between them. The full variable domain, rest sourced from reference TRBV7-8 and TRBJ1-1, is GAGVSQSPRYKVAKRGQDVALRCDPISGHVSLFWYQQALGQGPEFLTYFQNEAQLDKSGLPSDRFFAERPEGSVSTLKIQRTQQEDSAVYLCASLRAPNTEAFFGQGTRLTVV.